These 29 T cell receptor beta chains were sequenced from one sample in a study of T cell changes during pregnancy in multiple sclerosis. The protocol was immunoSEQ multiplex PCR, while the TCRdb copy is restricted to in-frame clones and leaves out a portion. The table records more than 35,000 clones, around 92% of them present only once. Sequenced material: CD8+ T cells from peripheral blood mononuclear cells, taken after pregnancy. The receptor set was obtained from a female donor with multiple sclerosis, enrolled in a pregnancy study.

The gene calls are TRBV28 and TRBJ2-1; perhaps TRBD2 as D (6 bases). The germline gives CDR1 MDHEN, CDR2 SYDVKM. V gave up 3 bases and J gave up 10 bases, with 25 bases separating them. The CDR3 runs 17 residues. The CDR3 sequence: CASSFPPRTSLGLEQFF. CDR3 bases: TGTGCCAGCAGTTTCCCCCCCAGAACTAGCTTGGGTCTGGAGCAGTTCTTC. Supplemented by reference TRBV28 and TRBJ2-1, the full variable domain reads DVKVTQSSRYLVKRTGEKVFLECVQDMDHENMFWYRQDPGLGLRLIYFSYDVKMKEKGDIPEGYSVSREKKERFSLILESASTNQTSMYLCASSFPPRTSLGLEQFFGPGTRLTVL.

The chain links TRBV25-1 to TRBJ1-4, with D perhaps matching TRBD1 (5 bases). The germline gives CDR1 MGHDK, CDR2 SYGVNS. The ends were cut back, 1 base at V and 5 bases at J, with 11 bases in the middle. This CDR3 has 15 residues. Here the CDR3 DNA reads TGTGCCAGCAGTGAATGGGCAGGGCAGAATGAAAAACTGTTTTTT. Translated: CASSEWAGQNEKLFF.

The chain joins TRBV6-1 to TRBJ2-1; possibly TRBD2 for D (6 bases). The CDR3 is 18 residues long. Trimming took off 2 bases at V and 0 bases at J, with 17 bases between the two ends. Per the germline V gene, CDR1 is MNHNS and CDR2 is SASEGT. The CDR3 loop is CASSERLARISSYNEQFF. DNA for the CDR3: TGTGCCAGCAGTGAACGGCTAGCGCGAATTAGCTCCTACAATGAGCAGTTCTTC.

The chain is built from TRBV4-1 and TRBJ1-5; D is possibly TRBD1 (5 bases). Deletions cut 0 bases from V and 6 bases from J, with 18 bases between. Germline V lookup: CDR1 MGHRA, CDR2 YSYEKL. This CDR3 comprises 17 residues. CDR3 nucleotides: TGCGCCAGCAGCCAAGAAATCTCCGCGGGGAGGGGTCAGCCCCAGCATTTT. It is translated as CASSQEISAGRGQPQHF.

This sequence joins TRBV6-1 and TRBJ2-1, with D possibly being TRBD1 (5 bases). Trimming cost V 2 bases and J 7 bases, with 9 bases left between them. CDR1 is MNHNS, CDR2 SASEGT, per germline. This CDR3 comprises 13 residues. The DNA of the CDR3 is TGTGCCAGCAGTGAAATCCCAGGGAATGAGCAGTTCTTC. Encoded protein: CASSEIPGNEQFF.

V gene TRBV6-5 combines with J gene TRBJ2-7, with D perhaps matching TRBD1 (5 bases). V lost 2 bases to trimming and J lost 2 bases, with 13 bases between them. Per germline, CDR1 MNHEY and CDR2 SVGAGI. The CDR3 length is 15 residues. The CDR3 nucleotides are TGTGCCAGCAGTTACGTAGGGGCCGACCCCTACGAGCAGTACTTC. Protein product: CASSYVGADPYEQYF.

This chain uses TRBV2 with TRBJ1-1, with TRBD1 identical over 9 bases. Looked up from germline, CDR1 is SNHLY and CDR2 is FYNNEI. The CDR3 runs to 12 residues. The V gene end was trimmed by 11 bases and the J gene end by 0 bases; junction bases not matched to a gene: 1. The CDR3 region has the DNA TGTGCCGGGACAGGGATGAACACTGAAGCTTTCTTT. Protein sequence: CAGTGMNTEAFF.

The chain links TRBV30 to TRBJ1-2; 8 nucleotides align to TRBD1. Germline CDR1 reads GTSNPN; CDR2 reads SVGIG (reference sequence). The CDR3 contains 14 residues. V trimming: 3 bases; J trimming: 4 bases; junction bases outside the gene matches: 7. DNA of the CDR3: TGTGCCTGGAGCACACCCGGGACAGGCTATGGCTACACCTTC. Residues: CAWSTPGTGYGYTF.

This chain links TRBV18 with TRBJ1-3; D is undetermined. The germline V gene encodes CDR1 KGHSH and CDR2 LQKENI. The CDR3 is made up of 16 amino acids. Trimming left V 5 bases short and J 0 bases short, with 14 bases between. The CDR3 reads CASSALTESSGNTIYF. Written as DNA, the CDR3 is TGTGCCAGCTCAGCCTTAACAGAGAGCTCTGGAAACACCATATATTTT.

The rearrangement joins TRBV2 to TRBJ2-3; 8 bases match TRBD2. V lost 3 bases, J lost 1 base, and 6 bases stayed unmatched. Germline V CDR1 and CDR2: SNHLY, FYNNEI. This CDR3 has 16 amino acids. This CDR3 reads CASSDPAGAGTDTQYF. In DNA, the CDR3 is TGTGCCAGCAGTGACCCAGCGGGGGCGGGCACAGATACGCAGTATTTT. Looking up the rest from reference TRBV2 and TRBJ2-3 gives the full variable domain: EPEVTQTPSHQVTQMGQEVILRCVPISNHLYFYWYRQILGQKVEFLVSFYNNEISEKSEIFDDQFSVERPDGSNFTLKIRSTKLEDSAMYFCASSDPAGAGTDTQYFGPGTRLTVL.

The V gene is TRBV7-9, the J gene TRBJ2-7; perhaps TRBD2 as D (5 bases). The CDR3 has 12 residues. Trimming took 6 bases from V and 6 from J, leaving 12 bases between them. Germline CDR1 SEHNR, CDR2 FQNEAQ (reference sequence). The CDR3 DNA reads TGTGCCAGCAGGGCGACTAATTCCGAGCAGTACTTC. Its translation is CASRATNSEQYF.

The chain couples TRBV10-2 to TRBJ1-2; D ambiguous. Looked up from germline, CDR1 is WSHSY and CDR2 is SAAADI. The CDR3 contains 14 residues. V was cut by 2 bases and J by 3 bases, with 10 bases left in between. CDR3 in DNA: TGCGCCAGCAGTGAGGCAGGTGGTGACTATGGCTACACCTTC. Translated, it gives CASSEAGGDYGYTF.

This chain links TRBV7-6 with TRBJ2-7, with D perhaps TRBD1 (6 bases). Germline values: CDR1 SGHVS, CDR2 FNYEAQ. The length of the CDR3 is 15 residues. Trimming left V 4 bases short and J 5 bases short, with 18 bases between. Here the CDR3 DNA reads TGTGCCAGCAGCTCCCTTCTAACAGGGAGCCACGAGCAGTACTTC. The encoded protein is CASSSLLTGSHEQYF.

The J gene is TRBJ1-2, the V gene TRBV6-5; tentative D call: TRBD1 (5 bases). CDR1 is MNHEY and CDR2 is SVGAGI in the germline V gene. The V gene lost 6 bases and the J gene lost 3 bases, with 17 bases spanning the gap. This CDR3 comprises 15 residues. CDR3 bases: TGTGCCAGCAGGGGATTGGACGGGGGTGACTATGGCTACACCTTC. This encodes CASRGLDGGDYGYTF.

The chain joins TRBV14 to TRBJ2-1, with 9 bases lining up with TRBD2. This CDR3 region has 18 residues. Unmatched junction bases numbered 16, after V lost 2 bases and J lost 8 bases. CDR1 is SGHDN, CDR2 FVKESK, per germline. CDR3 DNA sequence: TGTGCCAGCAGCCAACCCCCCTTGTTGGTAGCGGGAGTTGATGAGCAGTTCTTC. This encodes CASSQPPLLVAGVDEQFF.

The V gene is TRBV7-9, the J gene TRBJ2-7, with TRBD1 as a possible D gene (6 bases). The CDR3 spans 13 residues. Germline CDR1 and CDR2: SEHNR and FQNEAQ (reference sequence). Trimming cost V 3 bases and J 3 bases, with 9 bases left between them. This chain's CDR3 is CASSFGQLYEQYF. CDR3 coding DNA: TGTGCCAGCAGCTTCGGACAGCTCTACGAGCAGTACTTC.

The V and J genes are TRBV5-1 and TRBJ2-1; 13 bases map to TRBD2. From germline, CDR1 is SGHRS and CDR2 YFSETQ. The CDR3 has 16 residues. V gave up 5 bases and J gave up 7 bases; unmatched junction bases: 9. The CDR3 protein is CASRPPGLAGKNEQFF. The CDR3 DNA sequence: TGCGCCAGCAGGCCACCGGGACTAGCGGGAAAGAATGAGCAGTTCTTC.

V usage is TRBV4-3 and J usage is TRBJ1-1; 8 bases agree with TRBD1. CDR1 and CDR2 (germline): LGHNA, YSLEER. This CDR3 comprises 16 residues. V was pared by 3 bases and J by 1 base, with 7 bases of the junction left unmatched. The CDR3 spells CASSQELQGGNTEAFF. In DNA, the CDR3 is TGCGCCAGCAGCCAGGAATTACAGGGGGGGAACACTGAAGCTTTCTTT.

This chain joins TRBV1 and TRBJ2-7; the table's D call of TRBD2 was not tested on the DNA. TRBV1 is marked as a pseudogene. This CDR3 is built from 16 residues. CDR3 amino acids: CTSSPVVSGSSYEQYF. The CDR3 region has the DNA TGCACCAGCAGCCCCGTAGTATCGGGTAGCTCCTACGAGCAGTACTTC.

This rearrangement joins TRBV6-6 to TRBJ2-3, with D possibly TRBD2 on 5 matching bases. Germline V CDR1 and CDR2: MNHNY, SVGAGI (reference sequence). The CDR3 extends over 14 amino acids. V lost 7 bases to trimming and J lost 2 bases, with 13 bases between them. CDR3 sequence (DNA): TGTGCCAGCACTATTGGACTCTACACAGATACGCAGTATTTT. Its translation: CASTIGLYTDTQYF.

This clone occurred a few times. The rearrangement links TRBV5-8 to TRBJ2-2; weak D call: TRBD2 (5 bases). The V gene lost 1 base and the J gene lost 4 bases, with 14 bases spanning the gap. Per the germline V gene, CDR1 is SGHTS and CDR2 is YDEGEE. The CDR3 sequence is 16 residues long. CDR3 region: CASSLIRGAGTGELFF. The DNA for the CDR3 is TGTGCCAGCAGCTTGATACGGGGTGCGGGCACCGGGGAGCTGTTTTTT.

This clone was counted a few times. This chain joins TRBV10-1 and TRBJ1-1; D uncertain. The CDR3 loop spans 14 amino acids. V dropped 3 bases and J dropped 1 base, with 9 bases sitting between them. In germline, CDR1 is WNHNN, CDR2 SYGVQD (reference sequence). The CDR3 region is CASSDRGGNTEAFF. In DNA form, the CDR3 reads TGCGCCAGCAGTGACCGGGGTGGGAACACTGAAGCTTTCTTT.

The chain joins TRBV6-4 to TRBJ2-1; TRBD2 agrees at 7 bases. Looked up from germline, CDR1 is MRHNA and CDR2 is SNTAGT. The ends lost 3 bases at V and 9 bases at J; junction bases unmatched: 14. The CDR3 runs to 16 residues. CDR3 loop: CASSETAGSHSSEQFF. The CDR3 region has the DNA TGTGCCAGCAGTGAAACAGCGGGATCCCATTCCAGTGAGCAGTTCTTC.

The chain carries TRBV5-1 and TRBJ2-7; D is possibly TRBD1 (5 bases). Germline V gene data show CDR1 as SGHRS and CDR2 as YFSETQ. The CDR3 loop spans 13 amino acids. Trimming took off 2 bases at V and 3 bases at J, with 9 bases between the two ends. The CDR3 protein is CASSFETDYEQYF. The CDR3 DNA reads TGCGCCAGCAGCTTCGAGACAGACTACGAGCAGTACTTC.

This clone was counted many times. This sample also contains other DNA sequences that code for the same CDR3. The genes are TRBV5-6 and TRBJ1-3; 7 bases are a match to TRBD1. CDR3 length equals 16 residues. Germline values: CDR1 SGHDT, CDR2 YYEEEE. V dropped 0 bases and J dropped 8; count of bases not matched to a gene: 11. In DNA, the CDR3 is TGTGCCAGCAGCTTGGCCCTGAGGGGGCCCCGGGACACCATATATTTT. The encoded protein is CASSLALRGPRDTIYF.

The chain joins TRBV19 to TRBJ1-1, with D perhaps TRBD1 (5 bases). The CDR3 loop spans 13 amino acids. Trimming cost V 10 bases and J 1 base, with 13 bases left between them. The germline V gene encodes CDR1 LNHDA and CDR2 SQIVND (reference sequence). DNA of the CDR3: TGTGCCACCAACCCAGGGCGGAACACTGAAGCTTTCTTT. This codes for CATNPGRNTEAFF.

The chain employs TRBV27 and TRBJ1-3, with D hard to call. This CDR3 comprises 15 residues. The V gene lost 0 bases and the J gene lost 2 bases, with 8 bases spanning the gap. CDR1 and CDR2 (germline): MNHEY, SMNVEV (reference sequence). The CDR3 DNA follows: TGTGCCAGCAGTTTATCGCCTACAGCTGGAAACACCATATATTTT. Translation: CASSLSPTAGNTIYF.

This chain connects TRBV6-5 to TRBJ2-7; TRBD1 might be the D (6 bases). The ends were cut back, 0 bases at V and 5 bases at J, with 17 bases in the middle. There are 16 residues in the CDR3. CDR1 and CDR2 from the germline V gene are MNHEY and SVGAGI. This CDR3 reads CASSYSRGRGSDEQYF. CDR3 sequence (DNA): TGTGCCAGCAGTTACTCGAGGGGCAGGGGAAGCGACGAGCAGTACTTC.

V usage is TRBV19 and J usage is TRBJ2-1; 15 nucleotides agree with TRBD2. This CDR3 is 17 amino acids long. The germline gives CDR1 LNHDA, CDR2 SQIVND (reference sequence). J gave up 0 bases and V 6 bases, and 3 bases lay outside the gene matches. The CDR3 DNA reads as TGTGCCAGTAGGCCGGGACTAGCGGGGGGCTCCTACAATGAGCAGTTCTTC. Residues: CASRPGLAGGSYNEQFF.